Listed below are T cell receptor beta chains from one sample, sequenced in a study of regulatory T cells in long-lasting Graves disease. Each CDR3 protein gets one entry after TCRdb re-called the multiplex PCR reads with MiXCR. Altogether approximately 440,000 distinct CDR3 sequences are present, around 20% being singletons, with the ten largest covering 26%. This material consisted of peripheral blood mononuclear cells (PBMCs), taken when the disease was refractory, from a patient treated with antithyroid drugs. These receptors all stem from a female donor with Graves disease. Each CDR3 is given with its conserved first and last residue. D genes are given only for firm matches. Where a row states a size, it is once, few, many or the class of an expanded clone; other rows omit it.

>few|TRBV5-1|TRBD1|TRBJ1-1
TGCGCCAGCAGCTTGGAGACAGGGACGAACACTGAAGCTTTCTTT
CASSLETGTNTEAFF
>NA|TRBV12-3/TRBV12-4|NA|TRBJ2-7
TGTGCCAGCAGCCCCTTCCGGGGCACCTCCTACGAGCAGTACTTC
CASSPFRGTSYEQYF
>many|TRBV29-1|TRBD2|TRBJ2-5
TGCAGCGTTGACCCCGGGAGGGCCGCGGAGACCCAGTACTTC
CSVDPGRAAETQYF
>many|TRBV27|TRBD1|TRBJ2-7
TGTGCCAGCAGTCGTGGGACAGCTGGTACCTACGAGCAGTACTTC
CASSRGTAGTYEQYF
>NA|TRBV29-1|TRBD2|TRBJ2-1
TGCAGCGTTGAAGGTGGTAGCGGGAGTTTCCAACTCTACAATGAGCAGTTCTTC
CSVEGGSGSFQLYNEQFF
>few|TRBV30|TRBD1|TRBJ1-1
TGTGCCTGGAGTGACGGGACAGGATGGCTGAACACTGAAGCTTTCTTT
CAWSDGTGWLNTEAFF
>few|TRBV5-1|NA|TRBJ2-7
TGCGCCAGCAGCTTGGCAAGGGACGAGCAGTACTTC
CASSLARDEQYF
>NA|TRBV30|NA|TRBJ1-1
TGTGCCTGGAGCCCTCGTCGTGGGGGGAACACTGAAGCTTTCTTT
CAWSPRRGGNTEAFF
>many|TRBV28|NA|TRBJ2-5
TGTGCCAGCAGCGGCCGGGACATCGTCCAAGAGACCCAGTACTTC
CASSGRDIVQETQYF
>once|TRBV19|TRBD2|TRBJ2-5
TGTGCCAGTAGCGATGGGCTAGCGGGAGAGACCCAGTACTTC
CASSDGLAGETQYF
>few|TRBV4-1|NA|TRBJ2-5
TGCGCCAGCAGCCAAGATGTATCAGGAGGCCAAGAGACCCAGTACTTC
CASSQDVSGGQETQYF
>NA|TRBV18|NA|TRBJ1-5
TGTGCCAGCACACAAGACATGCAGCCCCAGCATTTT
CASTQDMQPQHF
>NA|TRBV20-1|NA|TRBJ1-1
TGCAGTGCTAGTGATCCATCGGGGTCGGAAACTGAAGCTTTCTTT
CSASDPSGSETEAFF
>NA|TRBV27|NA|TRBJ2-7
TGTGCCAGCAGTTGGCGTCTGGGGGTCGATAAAGAGCAGTACTTC
CASSWRLGVDKEQYF
>few|TRBV6-1|TRBD1|TRBJ1-1
TGTGCCAGCAGTAGGGACAGGAGGGGCACTGAAGCTTTCTTT
CASSRDRRGTEAFF
>many|TRBV2|NA|TRBJ1-6
TGTGCCAGCAAGCCTAGGGTGAGCGAAAATAATTCACCCCTCCACTTT
CASKPRVSENNSPLHF
>NA|TRBV27|NA|TRBJ2-1
TGTGCCAGCAGTTACGGGAGCCACTACAATGAGCAGTTCTTC
CASSYGSHYNEQFF
>many|TRBV6-5|NA|TRBJ2-7
TGTGCCAGCAGTTACCCGTCCTCCTACGAGCAGTACTTC
CASSYPSSYEQYF
>few|TRBV27|NA|TRBJ2-5
TGTGCCAGCAGTTCAGGGTCCAATCGGCCGGAAGAGACCCAGTACTTC
CASSSGSNRPEETQYF
>NA|TRBV12-3/TRBV12-4|TRBD1|TRBJ1-5
TGTGCCAGCAGTTTGGCGCCGGGACAGGGAGGTCAGCCCCAGCATTTT
CASSLAPGQGGQPQHF
>NA|TRBV5-1|TRBD2|TRBJ2-5
TGCGCCAGCAGTCCCGAACTAGCGAACGTAGAGACCCAGTACTTC
CASSPELANVETQYF
>many|TRBV27|NA|TRBJ1-1
TGTGCCAGCAGTAACCCAGGGAGGCGAACTGAAGCTTTCTTT
CASSNPGRRTEAFF
>NA|TRBV20-1|NA|TRBJ2-7
TGCAGTGCTAGAGAGGGCACCCTCTACGAGCAGTACTTC
CSAREGTLYEQYF
>NA|TRBV20-1|NA|TRBJ2-7
TGCAGTGCTCCGGGGAGTCAGGGGCCCTACGAGCAGTACTTC
CSAPGSQGPYEQYF
>NA|TRBV14|TRBD1|TRBJ2-6
TGTGCCAGCAGCCAATTTACAGGGGGCGCGGCTGGGGCCAACGTCCTGACTTTC
CASSQFTGGAAGANVLTF
>many|TRBV28|NA|TRBJ1-1
TGTGCCAGCAAATTTCCTTGGATTAACACTGAAGCTTTCTTT
CASKFPWINTEAFF
>NA|TRBV19|NA|TRBJ1-1
TGTGCCAGTAGTATTGCGGGGGAAGGGGACACTGAAGCTTTCTTT
CASSIAGEGDTEAFF
>few|TRBV24-1|NA|TRBJ2-7
TGTGCCACCAGTGATTTGCGCGAGCAGTACTTC
CATSDLREQYF